A single T cell receptor (beta chain) is shown here with its context. This specimen comes from a study of blood T cell repertoires in COVID-19. In the study overall: The United States, Italy and Spain were the sources of the acute and convalescent COVID-19 samples.

Here immunoSEQ multiplex PCR was the method, and the copy in TCRdb shows in-frame clones only, minus some. The sample shows about 250,000 clones, around nine tenths of them seen only once. The receptor comes from a man aged 25-45 years with acute or convalescent COVID-19. Source material: peripheral blood.

The CDR3 nucleotides are TGCGCCAGCAGTGGGGGACTTGACCTTTTTTACGAGCAGTACTTC. It translates to CASSGGLDLFYEQYF. The chain carries TRBV10-2 and TRBJ2-7; weak D call: TRBD2 (6 bases). The CDR3 loop spans 15 amino acids. Germline values: CDR1 WSHSY, CDR2 SAAADI. With 4 bases removed from V and 4 bases from J, the gap between germline ends came to 17 bases.